This entry is about one TCR beta chain. This specimen comes from a study of blood T cell repertoires in COVID-19. Data came from immunoSEQ multiplex PCR; TCRdb stores just in-frame clones and leaves some out. Among 200,000 or so clones listed, about nine tenths were seen once. Germline trimming cut 4 bases from V and 7 bases from J; bases unmatched to any gene: 7. The germline V gene has CDR1 SGDLS and CDR2 YYNGEE. The CDR3 is 13 amino acids. Clinical history as reported by participants underpinned cohort assignment. The sequenced sample was PBMCs or T cells enriched from blood (not recorded which). V gene TRBV9 combines with J gene TRBJ1-1, with TRBD1 matching over 7 bases. This receptor was identified in a woman aged 35 to 49 with acute COVID-19. The CDR3 DNA follows: TGTGCCAGCAGCCCCACAGGGGCCGTTGAAGCTTTCTTT. Translating gives CASSPTGAVEAFF.